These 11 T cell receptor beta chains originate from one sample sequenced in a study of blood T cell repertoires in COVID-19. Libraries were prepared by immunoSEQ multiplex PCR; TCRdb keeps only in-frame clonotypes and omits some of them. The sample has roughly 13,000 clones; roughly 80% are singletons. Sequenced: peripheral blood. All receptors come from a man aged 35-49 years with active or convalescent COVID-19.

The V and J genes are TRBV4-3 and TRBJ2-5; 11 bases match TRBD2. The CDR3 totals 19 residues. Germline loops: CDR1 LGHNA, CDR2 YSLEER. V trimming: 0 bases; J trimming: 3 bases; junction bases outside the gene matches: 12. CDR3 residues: CASSQDLGLAGGDEETQYF. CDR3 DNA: TGCGCCAGCAGCCAAGATCTGGGGCTAGCGGGGGGTGATGAAGAGACCCAGTACTTC.

The CDR3: CASSRLAEKQETQYF. The CDR3 DNA follows: TGTGCCAGCTCACGACTAGCCGAAAAGCAAGAGACCCAGTACTTC. The chain links TRBV18 to TRBJ2-5; 7 nucleotides agree with TRBD2. This CDR3 region has 15 residues. V trimming: 4 bases; J trimming: 2 bases; junction bases outside the gene matches: 7. The germline CDR1 and CDR2 sequences are KGHSH and LQKENI.

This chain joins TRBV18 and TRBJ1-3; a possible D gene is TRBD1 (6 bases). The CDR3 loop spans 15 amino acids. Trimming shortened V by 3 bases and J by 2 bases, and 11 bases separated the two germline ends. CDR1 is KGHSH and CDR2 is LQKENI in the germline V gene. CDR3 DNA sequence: TGTGCCAGCTCACCGCAGGGGCAGGCTGGAAACACCATATATTTT. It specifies CASSPQGQAGNTIYF.

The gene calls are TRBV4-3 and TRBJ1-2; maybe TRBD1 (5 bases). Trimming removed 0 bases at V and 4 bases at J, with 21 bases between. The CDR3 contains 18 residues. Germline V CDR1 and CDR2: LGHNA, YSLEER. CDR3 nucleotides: TGCGCCAGCAGCCAAGAATCCTCGGCGGCTGACAGAAGCTATGGCTACACCTTC. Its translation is CASSQESSAADRSYGYTF.

The CDR3 is CASSSNREGYTF. The CDR3 nucleotides read TGTGCCAGCAGTTCGAACAGGGAAGGCTACACCTTC. The chain has TRBV28 and TRBJ1-2; D might be TRBD1 (6 bases). V lost 4 bases and J 8 bases, leaving 11 bases between the germline ends. Looked up from germline, CDR1 is MDHEN and CDR2 is SYDVKM. The CDR3 is made up of 12 amino acids.

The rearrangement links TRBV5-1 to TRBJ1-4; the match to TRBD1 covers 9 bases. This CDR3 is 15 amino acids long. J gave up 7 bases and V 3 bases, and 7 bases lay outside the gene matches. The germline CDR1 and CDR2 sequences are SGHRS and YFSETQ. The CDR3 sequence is CASSSRTGEGEKLFF. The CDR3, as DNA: TGCGCCAGCAGCTCCCGGACAGGGGAGGGTGAAAAACTGTTTTTT.

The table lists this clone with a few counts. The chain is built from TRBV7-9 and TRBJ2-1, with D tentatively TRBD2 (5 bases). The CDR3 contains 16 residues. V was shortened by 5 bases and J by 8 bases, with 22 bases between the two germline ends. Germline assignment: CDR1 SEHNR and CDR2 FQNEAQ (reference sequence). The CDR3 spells CASSPPAGRTRDEQFF. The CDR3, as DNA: TGTGCCAGCAGCCCCCCGGCGGGCAGGACGAGGGATGAGCAGTTCTTC.

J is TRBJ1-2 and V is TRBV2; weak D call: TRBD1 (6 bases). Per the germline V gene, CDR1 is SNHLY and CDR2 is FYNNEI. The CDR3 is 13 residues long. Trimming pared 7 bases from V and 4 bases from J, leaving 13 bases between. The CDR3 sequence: CASTYDRTYGYTF. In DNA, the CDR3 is TGTGCCAGCACCTATGACAGGACCTATGGCTACACCTTC.

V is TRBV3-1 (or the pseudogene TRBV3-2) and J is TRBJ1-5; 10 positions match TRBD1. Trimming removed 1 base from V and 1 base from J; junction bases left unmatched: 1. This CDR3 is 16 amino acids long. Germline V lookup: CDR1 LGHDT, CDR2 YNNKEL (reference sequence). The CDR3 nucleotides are TGTGCCAGCAGCCAAGGGACAGGGGGGAGCAATCAGCCCCAGCATTTT. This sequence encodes CASSQGTGGSNQPQHF.

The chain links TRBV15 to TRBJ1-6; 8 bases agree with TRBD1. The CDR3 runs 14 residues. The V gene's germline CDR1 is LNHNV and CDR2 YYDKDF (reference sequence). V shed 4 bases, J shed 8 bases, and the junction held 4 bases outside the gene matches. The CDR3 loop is CATSIQGADSPLHF. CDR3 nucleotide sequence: TGTGCCACCAGCATCCAGGGGGCTGATTCACCCCTCCACTTT.

In DNA form, the CDR3 reads TGCGCCAGCAGCCGAGCCGGAGGGGACGAAAAACTGTTTTTT. It encodes CASSRAGGDEKLFF. The chain couples TRBV4-1 to TRBJ1-4; TRBD1 might be the D (5 bases). This CDR3 comprises 14 residues. Trimming removed 4 bases from V and 8 bases from J, with 14 bases in between. Per the germline V gene, CDR1 is MGHRA and CDR2 is YSYEKL.